Following are 18 T cell receptor beta chains from one sample sequenced in a study of blood T cell repertoires in COVID-19. This table comes from immunoSEQ multiplex PCR, and its TCRdb copy is limited to in-frame clones, with some not included. The sample has about 150,000 clones; 65% to 90% are singletons. Sequenced: peripheral blood. The receptors come from a man between 65 and 85 years old with acute or convalescent COVID-19.

V and J are TRBV28 and TRBJ2-7, with 8 bases aligning to TRBD1. The V gene's germline CDR1 is MDHEN and CDR2 SYDVKM. The CDR3 is 14 amino acids. The trim removed 3 bases at V and 1 base at J, leaving 2 bases unmatched. CDR3 nucleotide sequence: TGTGCCAGCAGTTTCAGGGGGCTTTCCTACGAGCAGTACTTC. Residues: CASSFRGLSYEQYF.

The CDR3 loop reads CASSYFSGSGEQYF. The CDR3 region has the DNA TGTGCCAGCAGTTACTTTAGCGGGAGTGGCGAGCAGTACTTC. V and J are TRBV6-2 or TRBV6-3 and TRBJ2-7; 9 nucleotides match TRBD2. Germline V gene data show CDR1 as MNHEY and CDR2 as SVGEGT. This CDR3 is 14 amino acids long. V shed 1 base and J 6 bases; nucleotides not matched to a gene: 4.

The chain couples TRBV24-1 to TRBJ2-5, with D possibly TRBD1 on 5 matching bases. The length of the CDR3 is 13 residues. CDR1 and CDR2 (germline): KGHDR, SFDVKD. V was clipped by 7 bases and J by 0 bases, with 8 bases between them. For the CDR3, the DNA is TGTGCCACCAGCACAGGATACCAAGAGACCCAGTACTTC. Its translation: CATSTGYQETQYF.

The chain links TRBV6-5 to TRBJ2-3; TRBD1 matches 7 bases. Looked up from germline, CDR1 is MNHEY and CDR2 is SVGAGI. Unmatched junction bases numbered 1, after V lost 6 bases and J lost 1 base. The CDR3 sequence is 13 residues long. The CDR3 region has the DNA TGTGCCAGCAGGAGGGGGCGCACAGATACGCAGTATTTT. The encoded protein is CASRRGRTDTQYF.

The chain joins TRBV11-2 to TRBJ2-1; D perhaps matches TRBD1 (6 bases). The germline V gene has CDR1 SGHAT and CDR2 FQNNGV. V was pared by 0 bases and J by 9 bases, with 12 bases between. The CDR3 consists of 14 residues. CDR3 sequence: CASSLDQATGEQFF. As DNA, the CDR3 is TGTGCCAGCAGCTTAGATCAAGCGACAGGTGAGCAGTTCTTC.

The chain links TRBV27 to TRBJ1-2, with D unclear. Germline CDR1 reads MNHEY; CDR2 reads SMNVEV (reference sequence). The V end lost 4 bases, the J end lost 0 bases, and 12 bases lay between the germline ends. This CDR3 has 15 residues. The CDR3 bases are TGTGCCAGCAGTTCTCCGACAAACGCTAACTATGGCTACACCTTC. Translating it yields CASSSPTNANYGYTF.

This clone turned up a few times. This chain uses TRBV14 with TRBJ2-1; 14 bases map to TRBD2. J was trimmed by 10 bases and V by 4 bases; bases with no gene match: 6. The germline V gene encodes CDR1 SGHDN and CDR2 FVKESK. CDR3 size: 15 residues. The CDR3 nucleotides are TGTGCCAGCAGCCCGGGACTAGCGGGAGTGGGGGAGCAGTTCTTC. Residues: CASSPGLAGVGEQFF.

V usage is TRBV6-5 and J usage is TRBJ2-5; the D gene is possibly TRBD1 (6 bases). The germline gives CDR1 MNHEY, CDR2 SVGAGI. V was cut by 6 bases and J by 5 bases, with 16 bases left in between. The CDR3 covers 14 residues. The CDR3 protein is CASRPKTGLETQYF. For the CDR3, the DNA is TGTGCCAGCAGACCGAAAACAGGGTTGGAGACCCAGTACTTC.

V usage is TRBV7-2 and J usage is TRBJ1-1, with D possibly being TRBD1 (5 bases). The CDR3 totals 16 residues. Germline V gene sequence: CDR1 SGHTA, CDR2 FQGNSA. The germline V and J ends were trimmed by 3 bases and 4 bases, with 18 bases remaining between them. The CDR3 bases are TGTGCCAGCAGCTTGGACGGGACTACCTTAGGCACTGAAGCTTTCTTT. Translation gives CASSLDGTTLGTEAFF.

This chain joins TRBV29-1 and TRBJ1-1; 8 bases match TRBD1. V lost 6 bases and J lost 4; bases outside the gene matches: 10. Germline CDR1 SQVTM, CDR2 ANQGSEA. This CDR3 has 14 amino acids. The CDR3 region has the DNA TGCAGCGTGGGACAGGTCATTGGTACCACTGAAGCTTTCTTT. Translation: CSVGQVIGTTEAFF.

The chain employs TRBV28 and TRBJ2-2; D is unclear. Trimming pared 5 bases from V and 3 bases from J, leaving 7 bases between. Germline CDR1 is MDHEN and CDR2 is SYDVKM. This CDR3 comprises 13 residues. CDR3 bases: TGTGCCAGCAGTCGGGTTTACACCGGGGAGCTGTTTTTT. Translated: CASSRVYTGELFF.

The chain has TRBV2 and TRBJ2-5; 16 bases map to TRBD2. Per the germline V gene, CDR1 is SNHLY and CDR2 is FYNNEI. V trimming: 4 bases; J trimming: 2 bases; junction bases outside the gene matches: 1. The CDR3 runs 16 residues. The CDR3 loop is CASSVGLAGGQETQYF. CDR3 nucleotides: TGTGCCAGCAGTGTGGGACTAGCGGGAGGGCAAGAGACCCAGTACTTC.

The chain has TRBV12-3 or TRBV12-4 and TRBJ1-2, with 8 bases aligning to TRBD1. The V and J ends lost 5 bases and 7 bases, in that order; junction bases with no gene match: 3. This CDR3 has 12 residues. CDR3 in amino acids: CASSPQGAGYTF. DNA for the CDR3: TGTGCCAGCAGTCCGCAGGGGGCTGGCTACACCTTC.

This rearrangement joins TRBV4-1 to TRBJ2-5; 8 positions match TRBD1. V was clipped by 0 bases and J by 5 bases; unmatched bases: 5. In germline, CDR1 is MGHRA, CDR2 YSYEKL. This CDR3 spans 15 amino acids. DNA of the CDR3: TGCGCCAGCAGCCAAGATACAGGGGGGTATGAGACCCAGTACTTC. Translating it yields CASSQDTGGYETQYF.

V usage is TRBV13 and J usage is TRBJ2-7, with D maybe TRBD2 (5 bases). The CDR3 is 13 residues long. V dropped 2 bases and J dropped 2 bases, with 7 bases sitting between them. CDR1 is PRHDT, CDR2 FYEKMQ, per germline (reference sequence). CDR3 protein: CASSLPEAYEQYF. In DNA form, the CDR3 reads TGTGCCAGCAGCTTACCGGAGGCCTACGAGCAGTACTTC.

The chain combines TRBV28 with TRBJ1-5; TRBD1 is a possible D gene (6 bases). The length of the CDR3 is 13 residues. V lost 6 bases and J 5 bases, leaving 11 bases between the germline ends. In germline, CDR1 is MDHEN, CDR2 SYDVKM. The CDR3 region has the DNA TGTGCCAGCAGCCCACAGGGAGATCAGCCCCAGCATTTT. Its translation: CASSPQGDQPQHF. The entire variable domain, with the rest obtained from reference TRBV28 and TRBJ1-5, is as follows: DVKVTQSSRYLVKRTGEKVFLECVQDMDHENMFWYRQDPGLGLRLIYFSYDVKMKEKGDIPEGYSVSREKKERFSLILESASTNQTSMYLCASSPQGDQPQHFGDGTRLSIL.

This chain joins TRBV19 and TRBJ2-7; the match to TRBD1 covers 9 bases. CDR1 is LNHDA and CDR2 is SQIVND in the germline V gene (reference sequence). The CDR3 length is 16 residues. V lost 3 bases to trimming and J lost 6 bases; unmatched junction nucleotides: 12. The CDR3 DNA follows: TGTGCCAGTAGTATTCTTCCGGGACAGGGTCTGGGCGAGCAGTACTTC. It translates to CASSILPGQGLGEQYF.

V usage is TRBV3-1 (or the pseudogene TRBV3-2) and J usage is TRBJ2-2, with 8 bases fitting TRBD1. The ends lost 4 bases at V and 2 bases at J; junction bases unmatched: 3. Germline CDR1 and CDR2: LGHDT and YNNKEL (reference sequence). CDR3 size: 15 residues. CDR3 DNA sequence: TGTGCCAGCAGCCGGGACAGGCGTAACACCGGGGAGCTGTTTTTT. The encoded protein is CASSRDRRNTGELFF.